This T cell receptor beta chain was sequenced for a study of blood T cell repertoires in COVID-19. The assay was immunoSEQ multiplex PCR, and TCRdb's table has in-frame clones only and misses some. Here the sample spans 80,000 to 95,000 clones, approximately 88% being singletons. The CDR3 length is 16 residues. Germline V gene lookup returns CDR1 LNHDA and CDR2 SQIVND (reference sequence). Losses at the gene ends were 0 bases for V and 2 bases for J; bases not matched to a gene: 7. This clonotype was obtained from an older woman with acute or convalescent COVID-19. This rearrangement joins TRBV19 to TRBJ2-7; 7 bases align to TRBD1. The specimen was peripheral blood. The CDR3 DNA reads as TGTGCCAGTAGTATAGATCACCGACAGGGCGCCTACGAGCAGTACTTC. Its protein product is CASSIDHRQGAYEQYF. The full variable domain, in which reference TRBV19 and TRBJ2-7 provide the parts outside the CDR3, is DGGITQSPKYLFRKEGQNVTLSCEQNLNHDAMYWYRQDPGQGLRLIYYSQIVNDFQKGDIAEGYSVSREKKESFPLTVTSAQKNPTAFYLCASSIDHRQGAYEQYFGPGTRLTVT.